Below are 21 T cell receptor beta chains sequenced from a single sample in a study of blood T cell repertoires in COVID-19. The data were produced by immunoSEQ multiplex PCR, yet TCRdb's version contains in-frame clones alone and is incomplete. The sample lists around 70,000 clones, about nine tenths occurring once. Source material: peripheral blood. The receptors were sampled from a man aged 50 to 59 with acute or convalescent COVID-19.

The chain has TRBV19 and TRBJ1-5; D gene unclear. CDR1 and CDR2 from the germline V gene are LNHDA and SQIVND (reference sequence). V gave up 2 bases and J gave up 1 base, with 12 bases separating them. This CDR3 has 16 amino acids. The CDR3 nucleotides are TGTGCCAGTAGTATAATAGGAGATTCGAGCAATCAGCCCCAGCATTTT. Its protein product is CASSIIGDSSNQPQHF. The full variable domain, in which reference TRBV19 and TRBJ1-5 provide the parts outside the CDR3, is DGGITQSPKYLFRKEGQNVTLSCEQNLNHDAMYWYRQDPGQGLRLIYYSQIVNDFQKGDIAEGYSVSREKKESFPLTVTSAQKNPTAFYLCASSIIGDSSNQPQHFGDGTRLSIL.

V usage is TRBV7-9 and J usage is TRBJ2-7; 8 nucleotides line up with TRBD2. The CDR3 sequence is 16 residues long. The germline V gene has CDR1 SEHNR and CDR2 FQNEAQ (reference sequence). The J segment lost 3 bases and the V segment lost 2 bases, leaving 9 bases of the junction unmatched. CDR3 sequence (DNA): TGTGCCAGCAGCTTAAACCCGGGGGGGCTCGACTACGAGCAGTACTTC. This sequence encodes CASSLNPGGLDYEQYF.

This chain connects TRBV14 to TRBJ2-2; D is unresolved. The CDR3 is made up of 14 amino acids. Per the germline V gene, CDR1 is SGHDN and CDR2 is FVKESK. V gave up 4 bases and J gave up 3 bases, with 9 bases separating them. The CDR3 DNA reads TGTGCCAGCAGCCCCAGGCTTCACACCGGGGAGCTGTTTTTT. Its translation: CASSPRLHTGELFF. The full variable domain, its missing parts supplied by reference TRBV14 and TRBJ2-2, is EAGVTQFPSHSVIEKGQTVTLRCDPISGHDNLYWYRRVMGKEIKFLLHFVKESKQDESGMPNNRFLAERTGGTYSTLKVQPAELEDSGVYFCASSPRLHTGELFFGEGSRLTVL.

V and J are TRBV5-4 and TRBJ2-7; 10 positions agree with TRBD2. J lost 3 bases, V lost 5 bases, and 8 bases had no gene match. The CDR3 runs 15 residues. The germline V gene has CDR1 SGHNT and CDR2 YYREEE (reference sequence). Written as DNA, the CDR3 is TGTGCCAGCAGGGTTAGCGGGGGGCCCTTCTACGAGCAGTACGTC. Translated: CASRVSGGPFYEQYV.

V and J are TRBV6-6 and TRBJ2-3; possible D gene TRBD1, 5 bases. Germline values: CDR1 MNHNY, CDR2 SVGAGI (reference sequence). The CDR3 length is 13 residues. With 6 bases removed from V and 8 bases from J, the gap between germline ends came to 15 bases. CDR3: CASRLSLQGTQYF. The CDR3 DNA sequence: TGTGCCAGCAGACTCTCACTCCAGGGTACGCAGTATTTT.

The table lists this clone with a count of one. V gene TRBV7-9 combines with J gene TRBJ2-2; 9 bases match TRBD1. The germline CDR1 and CDR2 sequences are SEHNR and FQNEAQ (reference sequence). The CDR3 is 15 amino acids. Trimming at V came to 5 bases and at J to 4 bases, leaving 5 bases not matched to a gene. CDR3 in amino acids: CASSATGGVTGELFF. CDR3 nucleotide sequence: TGTGCCAGCAGCGCGACAGGGGGAGTCACCGGGGAGCTGTTTTTT.

The chain combines TRBV3-1 (or the pseudogene TRBV3-2) with TRBJ1-3, with D possibly being TRBD1 (6 bases). The V end was cut by 6 bases, the J end by 0 bases, with 12 bases between. The CDR3 contains 15 residues. Germline loops: CDR1 LGHDT, CDR2 YNNKEL (reference sequence). CDR3 bases: TGTGCCAGCAGTAAAACAGGGAGCTCTGGAAACACCATATATTTT. Translated, it gives CASSKTGSSGNTIYF.

The chain carries TRBV16 and TRBJ1-5, with D unresolved. V was trimmed by 2 bases and J by 2 bases, leaving 7 bases between them. This CDR3 region has 14 residues. Germline V gene lookup returns CDR1 KGHSY and CDR2 FQNENV. CDR3 residues: CASSQDQGNQPQHF. The CDR3 DNA follows: TGTGCCAGCAGCCAAGATCAGGGCAATCAGCCCCAGCATTTT.

This clone was detected once. The chain combines TRBV5-1 with TRBJ2-5, with D perhaps TRBD2 (5 bases). With 0 bases removed from V and 4 bases from J, the gap between germline ends came to 13 bases. CDR1 and CDR2 (germline): SGHRS, YFSETQ. The CDR3 loop spans 15 amino acids. The CDR3 coding sequence is TGCGCCAGCAGCTTGGTGAGCGGAGGAAGAGAGACCCAGTACTTC. The encoded protein is CASSLVSGGRETQYF.

The chain joins TRBV9 to TRBJ1-3; 8 nucleotides match TRBD1. Germline V gene sequence: CDR1 SGDLS, CDR2 YYNGEE. This CDR3 is 15 amino acids long. After removal of 3 bases from V and 8 bases from J, the junction contained 10 bases not matched to a gene. Written as DNA, the CDR3 is TGTGCCAGCAGCGCAGGACAGGGTCTATTAGACACCATATATTTT. It codes for CASSAGQGLLDTIYF.

This chain uses TRBV5-5 with TRBJ2-1; TRBD1 is a possible D gene (6 bases). In germline, CDR1 is SGHKS, CDR2 YYEKEE (reference sequence). This CDR3 region has 16 residues. Trimming took 0 bases from V and 1 from J, leaving 11 bases between them. Written as DNA, the CDR3 is TGTGCCAGCAGCTTGGCAGGGGCAGTATCCTACAATGAGCAGTTCTTC. Translating it yields CASSLAGAVSYNEQFF.

This chain's CDR3 is CSVDGQGGPGNTIYF. CDR3 coding DNA: TGCAGCGTTGACGGACAGGGAGGGCCAGGAAACACCATATATTTT. V and J are TRBV29-1 and TRBJ1-3; TRBD1 matches at 8 bases. The CDR3 covers 15 residues. The V gene's germline CDR1 is SQVTM and CDR2 ANQGSEA. V lost 3 bases and J lost 4; bases outside the gene matches: 8.

The chain uses TRBV28 and TRBJ1-3; 7 bases line up with TRBD1. The length of the CDR3 is 15 residues. The trim removed 9 bases at V and 0 bases at J, leaving 8 bases unmatched. The germline V gene encodes CDR1 MDHEN and CDR2 SYDVKM. This CDR3 is CASNPGTASGNTIYF. In nucleotides, the CDR3 is TGTGCCAGTAACCCAGGGACAGCCTCTGGAAACACCATATATTTT.

This clone was detected only once. The chain carries TRBV28 and TRBJ1-1; D is unclear. The CDR3 extends over 12 amino acids. The V and J ends lost 5 bases and 0 bases respectively, with 4 bases between them. Germline loops: CDR1 MDHEN, CDR2 SYDVKM. The DNA of the CDR3 is TGTGCCAGCAGTCTACTGAACACTGAAGCTTTCTTT. Its protein product is CASSLLNTEAFF.

This clone was detected a few times. The gene calls are TRBV5-4 and TRBJ1-2, with D perhaps matching TRBD1 (6 bases). Per the germline V gene, CDR1 is SGHNT and CDR2 is YYREEE (reference sequence). V lost 0 bases to trimming and J lost 0 bases, with 9 bases between them. The CDR3 loop spans 15 amino acids. CDR3 sequence reads: CASSLAGQTNYGYTF. CDR3 coding DNA: TGTGCCAGCAGCTTGGCCGGACAGACTAACTATGGCTACACCTTC.

The chain combines TRBV7-6 with TRBJ1-4, with D possibly matching TRBD1 (6 bases). The germline V gene encodes CDR1 SGHVS and CDR2 FNYEAQ. The CDR3 has 13 residues. Trimming took off 5 bases at V and 6 bases at J, with 10 bases between the two ends. The CDR3 sequence is CASSQGTYEKLFF. The CDR3 nucleotides read TGTGCCAGCAGCCAGGGGACATATGAAAAACTGTTTTTT.

This clone appeared once. For the CDR3, the DNA is TGTGCCAGCAGCTTACCAGGGGGCCACACTGAAGCTTTCTTT. Translation gives CASSLPGGHTEAFF. J is TRBJ1-1 and V is TRBV7-8, with 8 bases fitting TRBD1. The junction had 2 bases not matched to a gene; V was cut back by 2 bases and J by 3 bases. Per the germline V gene, CDR1 is SGHVS and CDR2 is FQNEAQ. This CDR3 is 14 amino acids long.

The chain couples TRBV7-9 to TRBJ2-5, with 7 positions matching TRBD1. V trimming: 5 bases; J trimming: 5 bases; junction bases outside the gene matches: 5. In germline, CDR1 is SEHNR, CDR2 FQNEAQ (reference sequence). The CDR3 runs to 13 residues. The CDR3 DNA reads as TGTGCCAGCAGCACTAGGGGGCCTGAGACCCAGTACTTC. Its protein product is CASSTRGPETQYF.

The rearrangement uses TRBV7-6 and TRBJ1-5; 12 bases agree with TRBD1. V lost 3 bases, J lost 10 bases, and 7 bases stayed unmatched. CDR1 is SGHVS and CDR2 is FNYEAQ in the germline V gene. The CDR3 is 15 amino acids. The CDR3 bases are TGTGCCAGCAGCTTCGGGACAGGGGGCGTTGAACCCCAGCATTTT. Encoded protein: CASSFGTGGVEPQHF.

The CDR3 is CASSQPLGTGGKNIQYF. The CDR3 DNA is TGTGCCAGCAGCCAGCCCCTTGGGACAGGCGGGAAAAACATTCAGTACTTC. The chain carries TRBV3-1 (or the pseudogene TRBV3-2) and TRBJ2-4; 8 bases match TRBD1. There are 17 residues in the CDR3. Losses at the gene ends were 3 bases for V and 4 bases for J; bases not matched to a gene: 11. In germline, CDR1 is LGHDT, CDR2 YNNKEL (reference sequence).

This clone was detected only once. The chain is built from TRBV4-1 and TRBJ2-7; TRBD1 agrees at 8 bases. Germline CDR1 is MGHRA and CDR2 is YSYEKL. The CDR3 is 15 residues long. Trimming took 2 bases from V and 2 from J; bases not matched to a gene: 5. CDR3: CASSQTDRGAYEQYF. In DNA form, the CDR3 reads TGCGCCAGCAGCCAAACCGACAGGGGTGCCTACGAGCAGTACTTC.